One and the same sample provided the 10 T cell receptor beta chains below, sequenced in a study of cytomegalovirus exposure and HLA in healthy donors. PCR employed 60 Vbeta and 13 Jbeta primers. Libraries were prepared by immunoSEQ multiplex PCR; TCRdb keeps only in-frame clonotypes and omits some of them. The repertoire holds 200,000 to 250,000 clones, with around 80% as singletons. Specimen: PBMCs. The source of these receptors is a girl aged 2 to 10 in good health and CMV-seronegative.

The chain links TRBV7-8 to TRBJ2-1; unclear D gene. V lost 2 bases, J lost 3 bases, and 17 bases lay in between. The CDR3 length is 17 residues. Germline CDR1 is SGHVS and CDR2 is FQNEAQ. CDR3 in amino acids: CASSLSSKLFGYNEQFF. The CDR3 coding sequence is TGTGCCAGCAGCTTATCTTCCAAGCTTTTTGGCTACAATGAGCAGTTCTTC. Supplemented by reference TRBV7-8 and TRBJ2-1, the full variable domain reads GAGVSQSPRYKVAKRGQDVALRCDPISGHVSLFWYQQALGQGPEFLTYFQNEAQLDKSGLPSDRFFAERPEGSVSTLKIQRTQQEDSAVYLCASSLSSKLFGYNEQFFGPGTRLTVL.

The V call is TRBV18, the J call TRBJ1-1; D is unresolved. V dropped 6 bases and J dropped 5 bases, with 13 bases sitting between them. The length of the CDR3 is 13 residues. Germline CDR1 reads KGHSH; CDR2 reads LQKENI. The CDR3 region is CASSQRLDTEAFF. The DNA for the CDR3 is TGTGCCAGCTCCCAGAGACTGGATACTGAAGCTTTCTTT.

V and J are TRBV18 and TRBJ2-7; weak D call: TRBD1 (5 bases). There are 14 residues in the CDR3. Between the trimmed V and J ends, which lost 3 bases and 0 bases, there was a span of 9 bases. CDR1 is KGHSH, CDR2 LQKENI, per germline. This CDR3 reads CASSPGQASYEQYF. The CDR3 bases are TGTGCCAGCTCACCGGGGCAGGCCTCCTACGAGCAGTACTTC.

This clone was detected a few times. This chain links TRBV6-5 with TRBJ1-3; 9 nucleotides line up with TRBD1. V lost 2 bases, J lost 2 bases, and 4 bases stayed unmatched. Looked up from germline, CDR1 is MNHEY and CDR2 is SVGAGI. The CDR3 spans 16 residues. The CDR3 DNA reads TGTGCCAGCAGTTACACCAGGGACAGGGCTGGAAACACCATATATTTT. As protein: CASSYTRDRAGNTIYF.

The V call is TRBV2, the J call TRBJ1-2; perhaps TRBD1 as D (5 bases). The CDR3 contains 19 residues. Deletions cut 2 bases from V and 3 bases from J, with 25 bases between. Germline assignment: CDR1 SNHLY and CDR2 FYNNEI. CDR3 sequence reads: CASSELGGFSRIGYYGYTF. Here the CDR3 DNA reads TGTGCCAGCAGTGAATTGGGGGGATTCTCCCGAATTGGGTACTATGGCTACACCTTC.

The CDR3 loop reads CASSPVEQAVMNTEAFF. The DNA of the CDR3 is TGTGCCAGCTCACCCGTCGAACAGGCAGTAATGAACACTGAAGCTTTCTTT. The V call is TRBV18, the J call TRBJ1-1; TRBD1 is a possible D gene (5 bases). Germline CDR1 reads KGHSH; CDR2 reads LQKENI. The CDR3 extends over 17 amino acids. V gave up 3 bases and J gave up 0 bases, with 17 bases separating them.

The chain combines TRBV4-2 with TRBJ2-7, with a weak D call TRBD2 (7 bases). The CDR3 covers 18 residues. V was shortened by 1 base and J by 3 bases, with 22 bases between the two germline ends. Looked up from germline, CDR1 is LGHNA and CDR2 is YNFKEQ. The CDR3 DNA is TGTGCCAGCAGCCAAGTCACCGGGGGGCTTGTTTTGGGCTACGAGCAGTACTTC. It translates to CASSQVTGGLVLGYEQYF.

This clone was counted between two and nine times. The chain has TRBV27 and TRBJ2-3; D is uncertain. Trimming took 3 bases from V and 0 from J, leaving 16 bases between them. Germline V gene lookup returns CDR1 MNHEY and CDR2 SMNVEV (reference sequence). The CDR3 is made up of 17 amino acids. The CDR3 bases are TGTGCCAGCAGTTTGGCAGGCACACGCCTTAGCACAGATACGCAGTATTTT. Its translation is CASSLAGTRLSTDTQYF.

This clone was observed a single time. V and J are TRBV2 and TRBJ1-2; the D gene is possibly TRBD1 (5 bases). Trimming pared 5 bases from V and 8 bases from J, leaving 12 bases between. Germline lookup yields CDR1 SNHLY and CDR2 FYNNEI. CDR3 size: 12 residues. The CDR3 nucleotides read TGTGCCAGCAGTTCGGGGGGGAGGGGCTACACCTTC. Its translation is CASSSGGRGYTF.

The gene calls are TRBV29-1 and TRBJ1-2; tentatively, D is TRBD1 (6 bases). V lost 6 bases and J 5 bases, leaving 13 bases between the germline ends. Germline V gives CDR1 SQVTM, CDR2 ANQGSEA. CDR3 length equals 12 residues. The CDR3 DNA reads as TGCAGCGTGGAACAGGGTAGATATGGCTACACCTTC. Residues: CSVEQGRYGYTF.